This TCR beta chain was captured in a study of blood T cell repertoires in COVID-19. The CDR3 spans 13 residues. Germline values: CDR1 MNHNY, CDR2 SVGAGI (reference sequence). Losses at the gene ends were 8 bases for V and 8 bases for J; bases not matched to a gene: 5. Using immunoSEQ multiplex PCR, the repertoire was profiled, and TCRdb retains in-frame clones only, with some absent. Of 490,000 or so clones listed, around 89% are singletons. The TCR comes from a woman in her forties who had recovered from COVID-19. Input material: PBMCs or T cells enriched from blood (not recorded which). The chain uses TRBV6-6 and TRBJ2-1, with 11 bases lining up with TRBD1. In DNA, the CDR3 is TGTGCCAGCGGGACAGGGGGGTTCGATGAGCAGTTCTTC. Its translation is CASGTGGFDEQFF.